This entry lists 29 T cell receptor beta chains sequenced from one sample in a study of shared clonotypes between healthy human individuals. Sequencing used immunoSEQ multiplex PCR; TCRdb keeps in-frame clones, though not all of them. The table lists roughly 2.4 million clones, approximately 96% of them singletons. The material sequenced was naive CD4+ T cells sorted from blood. Documented subset: CD45RA+ positively selected. The source of these receptors is a young man in good health.

This chain connects TRBV5-6 to TRBJ1-2; TRBD1 might be the D (5 bases). The V gene's germline CDR1 is SGHDT and CDR2 YYEEEE. The CDR3 is 15 residues long. V lost 4 bases to trimming and J lost 2 bases, with 15 bases between them. CDR3 loop: CASSLRDGGNYGYTF. The CDR3 DNA is TGTGCCAGCAGCCTTAGGGACGGGGGAAACTATGGCTACACCTTC.

The chain carries TRBV6-5 and TRBJ1-2; D not certain. Germline V gives CDR1 MNHEY, CDR2 SVGAGI. This CDR3 region has 15 residues. V lost 2 bases and J lost 0, with 10 bases in between. CDR3: CASSYGILSNYGYTF. CDR3 bases: TGTGCCAGCAGTTACGGCATCCTTTCTAACTATGGCTACACCTTC.

The chain couples TRBV30 to TRBJ1-4; 7 nucleotides align to TRBD1. V lost 2 bases, J lost 5 bases, and 5 bases stayed unmatched. The CDR3 runs 14 residues. CDR1 is GTSNPN, CDR2 SVGIG, per germline (reference sequence). As DNA, the CDR3 is TGTGCCTGGAGTCTCGGACAGGCGAATGAAAAACTGTTTTTT. It encodes CAWSLGQANEKLFF.

This CDR3 is CASSQAIGDSSTPLHF. DNA for the CDR3: TGCGCCAGCAGCCAAGCCATCGGGGACAGTTCAACACCCCTCCACTTT. The rearrangement joins TRBV4-1 to TRBJ1-6; 7 bases line up with TRBD1. The junction had 11 bases not matched to a gene; V was cut back by 1 base and J by 11 bases. CDR3 length: 16 amino acids. Germline V gene sequence: CDR1 MGHRA, CDR2 YSYEKL.

Worth noting for this clone: Other DNA sequences within the sample encode an identical CDR3. This chain links TRBV11-2 with TRBJ2-7, with D hard to call. Trimming left V 4 bases short and J 0 bases short, with 4 bases between. The CDR3 contains 12 residues. Germline V gene sequence: CDR1 SGHAT, CDR2 FQNNGV. The CDR3 reads CASSSSSYEQYF. CDR3 DNA: TGTGCCAGCAGCTCTAGCTCCTACGAGCAGTACTTC.

The chain uses TRBV11-3 and TRBJ2-3; perhaps D is TRBD1 or TRBD2 (5 bases each). CDR1 SGHNT and CDR2 YENEEA come from the germline V gene. The CDR3 is 15 residues long. With 3 bases removed from V and 5 bases from J, the gap between germline ends came to 15 bases. CDR3 nucleotides: TGTGCCAGCAGCTTCGACCCGGGACCGATAGATACGCAGTATTTT. This encodes CASSFDPGPIDTQYF.

This chain joins TRBV9 and TRBJ2-1, with 11 bases matching TRBD2. The germline CDR1 and CDR2 sequences are SGDLS and YYNGEE. The CDR3 is 17 amino acids. V was clipped by 4 bases and J by 10 bases; unmatched bases: 16. This chain's CDR3 is CASSTQPGTSGGGEQFF. For the CDR3, the DNA is TGTGCCAGCAGCACCCAACCCGGGACTAGCGGTGGGGGGGAGCAGTTCTTC.

In regard to this clone: The same CDR3 can be traced to other DNA sequences in this sample. The chain employs TRBV6-5 and TRBJ2-1, with 8 bases that match TRBD2. The germline V gene has CDR1 MNHEY and CDR2 SVGAGI. The CDR3 sequence is 15 residues long. J was trimmed by 1 base and V by 2 bases; bases with no gene match: 1. The CDR3 sequence: CASSYSGSSYNEQFF. CDR3 in DNA: TGTGCCAGCAGTTACAGCGGGAGTTCCTACAATGAGCAGTTCTTC.

V usage is TRBV18 and J usage is TRBJ1-1; D unclear. This CDR3 has 16 amino acids. Germline V CDR1 and CDR2: KGHSH, LQKENI. The V and J ends lost 1 base and 1 base respectively, with 13 bases between them. The CDR3 is CASSPQGVLANTEAFF. The CDR3 bases are TGTGCCAGCTCACCACAGGGTGTTCTCGCGAACACTGAAGCTTTCTTT.

As concerns this clone: One end of the junction fails to match germline, which may point to a read error. V is TRBV4-1 and J is TRBJ2-7; 11 bases are a match to TRBD2. The CDR3 has 17 amino acids. The V gene's germline CDR1 is MGHRA and CDR2 YSYEKL. This CDR3 is CASSQDLVLAGAVEQYF. The CDR3 region has the DNA TGCGCCAGCAGTCAAGATCTGGTACTAGCGGGAGCGGTCGAGCAGTACTTC.

The V and J genes are TRBV19 and TRBJ2-4, with D possibly being TRBD1 or TRBD2 (6 bases each). From germline, CDR1 is LNHDA and CDR2 SQIVND (reference sequence). This CDR3 is 20 amino acids long. Trimming pared 5 bases from V and 0 bases from J, leaving 26 bases between. CDR3 DNA sequence: TGTGCCAGTAGTCTCTCCGGGGGCGGGGTGGATGCACCAGCCAAAAACATTCAGTACTTC. This translates into CASSLSGGGVDAPAKNIQYF.

Remarks on this clone: Other DNA sequences in this specimen translate into the identical CDR3. J is TRBJ2-1 and V is TRBV19, with 10 bases that match TRBD2. The germline CDR1 and CDR2 sequences are LNHDA and SQIVND (reference sequence). CDR3 length: 15 residues. V trimming: 3 bases; J trimming: 7 bases; junction bases outside the gene matches: 6. The CDR3, as DNA: TGTGCCAGTAGTATCTCTAGCGGGAGCAGGAATGAGCAGTTCTTC. Encoded protein: CASSISSGSRNEQFF.

This clone has only a few counts. The V and J genes are TRBV2 and TRBJ1-6; D remains ambiguous. CDR3 size: 16 residues. Deletions cut 1 base from V and 7 bases from J, with 14 bases between. Germline CDR1 and CDR2: SNHLY and FYNNEI. DNA of the CDR3: TGTGCCAGCAGTGAAGGGCGGGGAGTGGGAAATTCACCCCTCCACTTT. This encodes CASSEGRGVGNSPLHF.

This rearrangement joins TRBV2 to TRBJ1-2; TRBD1 aligns across 7 bases. The CDR3 sequence is 15 residues long. V was pared by 1 base and J by 7 bases, with 9 bases of the junction left unmatched. The V gene's germline CDR1 is SNHLY and CDR2 FYNNEI. The DNA for the CDR3 is TGTGCCAGCAGTGAAGACCCCGGAGGGGGCGGTGGCTACACCTTC. Translating gives CASSEDPGGGGGYTF.

The V gene is TRBV18, the J gene TRBJ1-1; 12 bases map to TRBD1. The CDR3 totals 16 residues. The ends lost 1 base at V and 3 bases at J; junction bases unmatched: 3. The germline V gene encodes CDR1 KGHSH and CDR2 LQKENI. This CDR3 is CASSPRDRGRDTEAFF. The DNA for the CDR3 is TGTGCCAGCTCACCACGGGACAGGGGGCGCGACACTGAAGCTTTCTTT.

This sequence joins TRBV5-4 and TRBJ2-1; TRBD2 matches 9 bases. The V and J ends lost 7 bases and 7 bases, in that order; junction bases with no gene match: 9. Per the germline V gene, CDR1 is SGHNT and CDR2 is YYREEE (reference sequence). The CDR3 is 14 residues long. DNA for the CDR3: TGTGCCAGCCACCGCGGGGGGGCCGAAAATGAGCAGTTCTTC. This translates into CASHRGGAENEQFF.

V usage is TRBV7-2 and J usage is TRBJ2-7, with TRBD2 identical over 9 bases. The CDR3 has 13 residues. Germline CDR1 reads SGHTA; CDR2 reads FQGNSA. Germline trimming cut 8 bases from V and 6 bases from J; bases unmatched to any gene: 8. The CDR3 protein is CASLIAGAIEQYF. CDR3 coding DNA: TGTGCCAGCTTGATAGCGGGAGCGATCGAGCAGTACTTC.

V gene TRBV5-4 combines with J gene TRBJ1-1; possible D gene TRBD1, 6 bases. Looked up from germline, CDR1 is SGHNT and CDR2 is YYREEE (reference sequence). The CDR3 length is 15 residues. The ends were cut back, 3 bases at V and 1 base at J, with 13 bases in the middle. The CDR3 reads CASSSYRDGNTEAFF. In DNA form, the CDR3 reads TGTGCCAGCAGCTCGTACAGGGATGGGAACACTGAAGCTTTCTTT.

The rearrangement uses TRBV2 and TRBJ2-2, with 7 bases aligning to TRBD1. This CDR3 region has 15 residues. Germline V gene data show CDR1 as SNHLY and CDR2 as FYNNEI. J lost 3 bases, V lost 6 bases, and 7 bases had no gene match. For the CDR3, the DNA is TGTGCCAGCAGGACACAGGGGTCGCACACCGGGGAGCTGTTTTTT. It specifies CASRTQGSHTGELFF. Variable domain in full (rest from reference TRBV2 and TRBJ2-2): EPEVTQTPSHQVTQMGQEVILRCVPISNHLYFYWYRQILGQKVEFLVSFYNNEISEKSEIFDDQFSVERPDGSNFTLKIRSTKLEDSAMYFCASRTQGSHTGELFFGEGSRLTVL.

This rearrangement joins TRBV5-6 to TRBJ2-3; D unresolved. Germline loops: CDR1 SGHDT, CDR2 YYEEEE. The V gene lost 0 bases and the J gene lost 8 bases, with 13 bases spanning the gap. The CDR3 contains 14 residues. The chain's CDR3 is CASSLGRIQATQYF. The CDR3, as DNA: TGTGCCAGCAGCTTGGGACGAATCCAGGCTACGCAGTATTTT.

V and J are TRBV6-6 and TRBJ2-2; D not certain. This CDR3 spans 12 amino acids. CDR1 MNHNY and CDR2 SVGAGI come from the germline V gene (reference sequence). Between the trimmed V and J ends, which lost 8 bases and 6 bases, there was a span of 10 bases. CDR3 in DNA: TGTGCCAGCCAACCCGCGCCCGGGGAGCTGTTTTTT. Residues: CASQPAPGELFF.

This sequence joins TRBV28 and TRBJ1-4; D possibly corresponds to TRBD1 (5 bases). The CDR3 has 14 amino acids. Germline values: CDR1 MDHEN, CDR2 SYDVKM. V lost 2 bases and J 7 bases, leaving 11 bases between the germline ends. CDR3: CASSLGGGGEKLFF. DNA for the CDR3: TGTGCCAGCAGTTTAGGGGGGGGAGGTGAAAAACTGTTTTTT. The entire variable domain, with the rest obtained from reference TRBV28 and TRBJ1-4, is as follows: DVKVTQSSRYLVKRTGEKVFLECVQDMDHENMFWYRQDPGLGLRLIYFSYDVKMKEKGDIPEGYSVSREKKERFSLILESASTNQTSMYLCASSLGGGGEKLFFGSGTQLSVL.

This chain uses TRBV7-9 with TRBJ2-5; unclear D gene. This CDR3 contains 15 residues. Looked up from germline, CDR1 is SEHNR and CDR2 is FQNEAQ (reference sequence). V lost 3 bases to trimming and J lost 3 bases, with 14 bases between them. CDR3 sequence reads: CASSFSTLSKETQYF. As DNA, the CDR3 is TGTGCCAGCAGCTTTTCAACGCTTAGTAAAGAGACCCAGTACTTC.

This rearrangement joins TRBV9 to TRBJ1-6; D is undetermined. V was clipped by 1 base and J by 11 bases, with 10 bases between them. Germline CDR1 is SGDLS and CDR2 is YYNGEE. The CDR3 runs to 13 residues. The CDR3 DNA reads TGTGCCAGCAGCGTAAATAATCGTCCACCCCTCCACTTT. Translated, it gives CASSVNNRPPLHF.

Details on this clone: The sample has other DNA sequences that encode this CDR3 too. The chain joins TRBV30 to TRBJ1-1; no firm D call. Per germline, CDR1 GTSNPN and CDR2 SVGIG (reference sequence). V lost 0 bases and J lost 2, with 7 bases in between. This CDR3 has 13 amino acids. The CDR3 loop reads CAWSVARNTEAFF. DNA for the CDR3: TGTGCCTGGAGTGTAGCCAGAAACACTGAAGCTTTCTTT.

This clone was observed a single time. The chain has TRBV18 and TRBJ1-1; perhaps TRBD1 as D (6 bases). This CDR3 spans 15 amino acids. Germline V gene sequence: CDR1 KGHSH, CDR2 LQKENI. Trimming left V 4 bases short and J 4 bases short, with 16 bases between. This CDR3 reads CASSQGQGRFTEAFF. CDR3 coding DNA: TGTGCCAGCTCACAGGGCCAGGGGAGATTCACTGAAGCTTTCTTT.

V and J are TRBV19 and TRBJ2-2; TRBD2 agrees at 8 bases. Germline V gene sequence: CDR1 LNHDA, CDR2 SQIVND (reference sequence). The CDR3 loop spans 15 amino acids. Trimming at V came to 1 base and at J to 8 bases, leaving 6 bases not matched to a gene. The DNA for the CDR3 is TGTGCCAGTAGTATAGTCGGACTAGCCTCTGGGGAGCTGTTTTTT. Translating it yields CASSIVGLASGELFF.

The rearrangement joins TRBV7-9 to TRBJ2-3, with D possibly matching TRBD1 (6 bases). Trimming left V 5 bases short and J 3 bases short, with 12 bases between. CDR1 and CDR2 from the germline V gene are SEHNR and FQNEAQ (reference sequence). CDR3 size: 14 residues. CDR3 in amino acids: CASSKGERTDTQYF. The CDR3 DNA follows: TGTGCCAGCAGCAAGGGGGAGAGGACAGATACGCAGTATTTT. Full variable domain (missing parts from reference TRBV7-9 and TRBJ2-3): DTGVSQNPRHKITKRGQNVTFRCDPISEHNRLYWYRQTLGQGPEFLTYFQNEAQLEKSRLLSDRFSAERPKGSFSTLEIQRTEQGDSAMYLCASSKGERTDTQYFGPGTRLTVL.

In its sample, this clone was seen once. The gene calls are TRBV5-1 and TRBJ2-1; D assignment may be TRBD1 or TRBD2 (6 bases each). Trimming stripped 2 bases from V and 4 bases from J, with 22 bases between. The V gene's germline CDR1 is SGHRS and CDR2 YFSETQ. This CDR3 spans 18 amino acids. The CDR3 DNA follows: TGCGCCAGCAGCTTTCGGACGGGGGCCTCGACCGGGTACAATGAGCAGTTCTTC. The encoded protein is CASSFRTGASTGYNEQFF. Variable domain in full (rest from reference TRBV5-1 and TRBJ2-1): KAGVTQTPRYLIKTRGQQVTLSCSPISGHRSVSWYQQTPGQGLQFLFEYFSETQRNKGNFPGRFSGRQFSNSRSEMNVSTLELGDSALYLCASSFRTGASTGYNEQFFGPGTRLTVL.